Below are 14 T cell receptor beta chains sequenced from a single sample in a study of CD8 T cells in Susac syndrome. Random hexamers were used to reverse transcribe an amount of roughly 0.5 to 1 ug RNA. A single record per CDR3 protein comes from TCRdb applying MiXCR to the immunoSEQ multiplex PCR reads. The data show 120,000 or so distinct CDR3 sequences, with around 94% seen just once and about 0.13% held by the top ten. The specimen was CD4+ T cells from PBMCs. The receptors were gathered from a human donor with multiple sclerosis.

The chain couples TRBV6-5 to TRBJ1-1; TRBD1 might be the D (6 bases). Germline values: CDR1 MNHEY, CDR2 SVGAGI. The CDR3 is 14 residues long. The V end lost 6 bases, the J end lost 2 bases, and 13 bases lay between the germline ends. The CDR3 sequence is CASSYGGVNTEAFF. The DNA of the CDR3 is TGTGCCAGCAGCTACGGGGGCGTTAACACTGAAGCTTTCTTT.

The chain combines TRBV4-2 with TRBJ2-2, with TRBD2 matching 9 bases. Unmatched junction bases numbered 7, after V lost 4 bases and J lost 4 bases. This CDR3 region has 16 residues. Germline loops: CDR1 LGHNA, CDR2 YNFKEQ. The DNA of the CDR3 is TGTGCCAGCAGCCCCGGGCTAGCGGGGATCACCGGGGAGCTGTTTTTT. Translation gives CASSPGLAGITGELFF.

In DNA, the CDR3 is TGTGCCAGCAGTTCGTCCGGAGCAGATACGCAGTATTTT. This sequence encodes CASSSSGADTQYF. The chain recombines TRBV6-5 with TRBJ2-3; D not resolved. The CDR3 has 13 residues. Germline V gene sequence: CDR1 MNHEY, CDR2 SVGAGI. The V end was cut by 4 bases, the J end by 4 bases, with 9 bases between.

The chain combines TRBV4-1 with TRBJ2-2; tentative D call: TRBD1 (5 bases). This CDR3 spans 14 amino acids. The V end was cut by 0 bases, the J end by 5 bases, with 7 bases between. The V gene's germline CDR1 is MGHRA and CDR2 YSYEKL. The CDR3 DNA reads TGCGCCAGCAGCCAAGAGGGGCGTACCGGGGAGCTGTTTTTT. Its translation is CASSQEGRTGELFF.

Comments on this clonotype: One end of the junction fails to match germline, which may point to a read error. This chain connects TRBV11-2 to TRBJ2-2; D is perhaps TRBD2 (6 bases). The CDR3 loop spans 15 amino acids. The germline V gene has CDR1 SGHAT and CDR2 FQNNGV. CDR3 nucleotide sequence: TGTGCCAACAGCTCCGGGACTTGGCGAACCGGGGAGCTGTTTTTT. Translation: CANSSGTWRTGELFF.

The chain employs TRBV7-7 and TRBJ2-7; 7 nucleotides align to TRBD1. The ends lost 0 bases at V and 2 bases at J; junction bases unmatched: 1. This CDR3 has 14 residues. In germline, CDR1 is SSHAT, CDR2 FNYEAQ (reference sequence). The CDR3: CASSLAQGTYEQYF. DNA of the CDR3: TGTGCCAGCAGCTTAGCACAGGGGACCTACGAGCAGTACTTC.

The chain carries TRBV25-1 and TRBJ1-5; a possible D gene is TRBD1 (6 bases). The CDR3 has 14 residues. Germline CDR1 and CDR2: MGHDK and SYGVNS. The V end lost 2 bases, the J end lost 9 bases, and 14 bases lay between the germline ends. CDR3 DNA: TGTGCCAGCAGTGAAAGGGCGGGGGCAGGGCCCCAGCATTTT. Its protein product is CASSERAGAGPQHF.

This chain connects TRBV25-1 to TRBJ2-2; 8 nucleotides line up with TRBD1. The germline gives CDR1 MGHDK, CDR2 SYGVNS. There are 14 residues in the CDR3. Trimming removed 6 bases from V and 5 bases from J; junction bases left unmatched: 5. Here the CDR3 reads CASRGQGRTGELFF. DNA for the CDR3: TGTGCCAGCAGAGGACAGGGCCGGACCGGGGAGCTGTTTTTT.

The chain joins TRBV10-2 to TRBJ1-1; TRBD1 is a possible D gene (6 bases). V was shortened by 2 bases and J by 7 bases, with 20 bases between the two germline ends. This CDR3 comprises 16 residues. CDR1 and CDR2 (germline): WSHSY, SAAADI. CDR3 sequence reads: CASSEPGGSRGSEAFF. The CDR3 coding sequence is TGCGCCAGCAGTGAGCCCGGGGGCAGCAGAGGAAGTGAAGCTTTCTTT.

The chain is built from TRBV20-1 and TRBJ1-2; D unclear. The germline gives CDR1 DFQATT, CDR2 SNEGSKA (reference sequence). Trimming left V 6 bases short and J 2 bases short, with 4 bases between. The CDR3 has 10 residues. The CDR3 DNA follows: TGCAGTGCCAGGAACTATGGCTACACCTTC. Protein sequence: CSARNYGYTF.

This clonotype occurred once. J is TRBJ2-7 and V is TRBV11-3; 7 positions agree with TRBD1. The V gene's germline CDR1 is SGHNT and CDR2 YENEEA. The CDR3 is 13 residues long. Unmatched junction bases numbered 7, after V lost 2 bases and J lost 9 bases. The CDR3 loop is CASSLRRGSAQYF. The CDR3 region has the DNA TGTGCCAGCAGCTTACGCAGGGGGTCAGCGCAGTACTTC.

The sample holds one count of this clonotype. The chain recombines TRBV15 with TRBJ2-7; no definite D call. The CDR3 runs to 13 residues. V lost 1 base and J lost 4, with 8 bases in between. Per germline, CDR1 LNHNV and CDR2 YYDKDF (reference sequence). The CDR3 region is CATSRGERYEQYF. DNA of the CDR3: TGTGCCACCAGCAGAGGAGAGAGATACGAGCAGTACTTC.

The V call is TRBV5-6, the J call TRBJ2-7; 7 nucleotides agree with TRBD1. V lost 3 bases, J lost 2 bases, and 8 bases stayed unmatched. Germline lookup yields CDR1 SGHDT and CDR2 YYEEEE. The length of the CDR3 is 15 residues. CDR3 residues: CASSSTPGQTYEQYF. The CDR3, as DNA: TGTGCCAGCAGCTCGACACCGGGACAGACCTACGAGCAGTACTTC.

The V and J genes are TRBV7-6 and TRBJ2-5; the D is unclear. Germline V gene sequence: CDR1 SGHVS, CDR2 FNYEAQ. Trimming stripped 6 bases from V and 5 bases from J, with 16 bases between. The CDR3 runs 14 residues. CDR3 residues: CASSSGRLAETQYF. DNA for the CDR3: TGTGCCAGCAGTAGTGGGCGGCTCGCGGAGACCCAGTACTTC.